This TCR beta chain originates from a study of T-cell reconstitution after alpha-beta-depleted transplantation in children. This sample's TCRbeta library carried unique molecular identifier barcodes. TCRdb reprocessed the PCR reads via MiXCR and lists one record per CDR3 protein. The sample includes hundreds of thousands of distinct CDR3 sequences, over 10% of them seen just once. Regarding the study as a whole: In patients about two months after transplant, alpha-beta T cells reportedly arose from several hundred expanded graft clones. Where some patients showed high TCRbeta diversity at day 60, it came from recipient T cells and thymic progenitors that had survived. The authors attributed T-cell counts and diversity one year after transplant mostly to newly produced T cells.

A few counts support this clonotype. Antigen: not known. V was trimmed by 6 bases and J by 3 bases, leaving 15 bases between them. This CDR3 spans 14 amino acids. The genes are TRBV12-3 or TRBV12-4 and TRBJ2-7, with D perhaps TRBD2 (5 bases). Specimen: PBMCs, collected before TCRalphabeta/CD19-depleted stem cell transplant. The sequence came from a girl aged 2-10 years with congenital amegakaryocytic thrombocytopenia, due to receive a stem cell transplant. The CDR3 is CASSPRTYRYEQYF. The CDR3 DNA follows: TGTGCCAGCAGCCCTCGGACTTACCGCTACGAGCAGTACTTC.